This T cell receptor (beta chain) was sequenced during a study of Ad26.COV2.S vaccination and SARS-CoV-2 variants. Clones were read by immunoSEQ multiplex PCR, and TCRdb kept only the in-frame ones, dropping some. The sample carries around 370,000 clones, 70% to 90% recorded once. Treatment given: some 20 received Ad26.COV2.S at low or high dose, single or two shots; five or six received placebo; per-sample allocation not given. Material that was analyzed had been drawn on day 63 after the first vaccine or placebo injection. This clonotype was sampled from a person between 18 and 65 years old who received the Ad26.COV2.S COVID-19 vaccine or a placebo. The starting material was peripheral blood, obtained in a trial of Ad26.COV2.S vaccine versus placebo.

The CDR3 protein is CASTNPSGYNGEQFF. CDR3 nucleotide sequence: TGCGCCAGCACTAACCCTAGCGGCTATAATGGTGAGCAGTTCTTC. The chain couples TRBV5-1 to TRBJ2-1; TRBD2 matches at 7 bases. Germline V gene sequence: CDR1 SGHRS, CDR2 YFSETQ. The CDR3 has 15 residues. J was trimmed by 9 bases and V by 6 bases; bases with no gene match: 15.